This paragraph covers one TCR beta chain sequence. This entry is derived from a study of blood T cell repertoires in COVID-19. Study-level background: T cells, B-cell-depleted T cells, or PBMCs provided the cDNA or gDNA that served as material.

Per the authors' pipeline: For nucleated cells, counts were estimated from reference gene primer amplification. Using immunoSEQ multiplex PCR, the repertoire was profiled, and TCRdb retains in-frame clones only, with some absent. V, J and clone size were drawn from that table, and D and trimming were deduced from the DNA. The profile shows some 180,000 clones, 70% to 90% of them singletons. The CDR3 has 13 amino acids. V was trimmed by 0 bases and J by 3 bases, leaving 5 bases between them. Germline V gene data show CDR1 as MNHEY and CDR2 as SVGAGI. The TCR sequence derives from a woman older than 75 with COVID-19, enrolled during active disease. Sequencing was done on a sample of peripheral blood. The chain couples TRBV6-5 to TRBJ1-1; the D is unclear. CDR3 coding DNA: TGTGCCAGCAGTTACTCGAGTGACACTGAAGCTTTCTTT. It translates to CASSYSSDTEAFF.